The 14 T cell receptor beta chains in this list originate from one sample, sequenced in a study of shared clonotypes between healthy human individuals (dated by TCRdb to 2020 to 2022). Library preparation employed the immunoSEQ multiplex PCR assay. TCRdb limited this immuneACCESS table to in-frame rearrangements with V and J called. A share of clones is missing; checked studies link under half to unresolved V genes, and the rest is unexplained. The sample includes around 1 million clones, with around three quarters observed a single time. Approximately 1.5% of the sample goes to the ten largest clones. The material sequenced was memory CD4+ T cells sorted from blood. What the cell subset or site label conveys for this sample: CD45RA-negative fraction. These receptor sequences come from a man in his late teens or twenties in good health.

The V and J genes are TRBV27 and TRBJ1-6; TRBD1 aligns across 8 bases. The CDR3 is made up of 16 amino acids. Germline V gives CDR1 MNHEY, CDR2 SMNVEV (reference sequence). V shed 3 bases, J shed 8 bases, and the junction held 9 bases outside the gene matches. CDR3 sequence (DNA): TGTGCCAGCAGTTTCTTCGGACAGGGAGGACATTCACCCCTCCACTTT. This sequence encodes CASSFFGQGGHSPLHF.

The rearrangement joins TRBV9 to TRBJ2-3; D gene uncertain. CDR1 is SGDLS and CDR2 is YYNGEE in the germline V gene. This CDR3 spans 15 amino acids. Trimming took 1 base from V and 1 from J, leaving 10 bases between them. The CDR3 loop reads CASSVMGIGTDTQYF. CDR3 coding DNA: TGTGCCAGCAGCGTAATGGGGATTGGCACAGATACGCAGTATTTT.

The V call is TRBV30, the J call TRBJ2-3, with D hard to call. Germline V gene sequence: CDR1 GTSNPN, CDR2 SVGIG (reference sequence). The V gene lost 1 base and the J gene lost 6 bases, with 8 bases spanning the gap. The CDR3 spans 12 residues. This chain's CDR3 is CAWSATSDTQYF. The CDR3 bases are TGTGCCTGGAGTGCGACCTCGGATACGCAGTATTTT.

The chain employs TRBV20-1 and TRBJ2-3; D is possibly TRBD1 or TRBD2 (6 bases each). Germline V CDR1 and CDR2: DFQATT, SNEGSKA (reference sequence). V lost 5 bases, J lost 8 bases, and 11 bases lay in between. CDR3 length: 11 amino acids. In DNA, the CDR3 is TGCAGTGCTCCAGAGGGGGGTACGCAGTATTTT. This codes for CSAPEGGTQYF.

The rearrangement links TRBV5-4 to TRBJ1-1, with a tentative D call TRBD1 (6 bases). The CDR3 covers 14 residues. V was pared by 2 bases and J by 1 base, with 9 bases between. Germline V lookup: CDR1 SGHNT, CDR2 YYREEE (reference sequence). CDR3 sequence reads: CASSLQGANTEAFF. DNA of the CDR3: TGTGCCAGCAGCTTACAGGGAGCGAACACTGAAGCTTTCTTT.

V and J are TRBV13 and TRBJ1-2, with 8 bases matching TRBD1. Germline-derived CDR1 and CDR2 are PRHDT and FYEKMQ (reference sequence). CDR3 length: 15 residues. Losses at the gene ends were 5 bases for V and 0 bases for J; bases not matched to a gene: 5. Here the CDR3 reads CASSPGQGSNYGYTF. CDR3 coding DNA: TGTGCCAGCAGCCCAGGACAGGGATCTAACTATGGCTACACCTTC.

The chain uses TRBV5-6 and TRBJ1-1; no clear D. This CDR3 has 15 residues. The germline V gene has CDR1 SGHDT and CDR2 YYEEEE. V lost 1 base and J lost 1, with 11 bases in between. As DNA, the CDR3 is TGTGCCAGCAGCTTGCAAGGTACAACGAACACTGAAGCTTTCTTT. Its translation is CASSLQGTTNTEAFF. Drawing the rest from reference TRBV5-6 and TRBJ1-1, the complete variable domain is DAGVTQSPTHLIKTRGQQVTLRCSPKSGHDTVSWYQQALGQGPQFIFQYYEEEERQRGNFPDRFSGHQFPNYSSELNVNALLLGDSALYLCASSLQGTTNTEAFFGQGTRLTVV.

The rearrangement links TRBV18 to TRBJ2-5; D not certain. Germline V gene data show CDR1 as KGHSH and CDR2 as LQKENI. Trimming pared 2 bases from V and 5 bases from J, leaving 12 bases between. This CDR3 spans 14 amino acids. In DNA form, the CDR3 reads TGTGCCAGCTCACCAGTCCTTGCCGGGGAGACCCAGTACTTC. Translated, it gives CASSPVLAGETQYF.

About this clone itself: A clone one base away is much larger, so this may be a read error. Other DNA variants within this sample encode the same CDR3. The rearrangement links TRBV27 to TRBJ2-7; maybe TRBD2 (5 bases). The CDR3 loop spans 15 amino acids. Trimming removed 3 bases from V and 5 bases from J, with 17 bases in between. Per germline, CDR1 MNHEY and CDR2 SMNVEV (reference sequence). The CDR3 reads CASSLGAISYDEQYF. The CDR3 region has the DNA TGTGCCAGCAGTTTGGGAGCCATTTCCTACGACGAGCAGTACTTC.

The V call is TRBV5-6, the J call TRBJ1-4; D unclear. With 0 bases removed from V and 0 bases from J, the gap between germline ends came to 9 bases. The CDR3 sequence is 16 residues long. Germline V CDR1 and CDR2: SGHDT, YYEEEE. The CDR3 loop reads CASSLGHPATNEKLFF. CDR3 coding DNA: TGTGCCAGCAGCTTGGGGCATCCGGCAACTAATGAAAAACTGTTTTTT.

The chain combines TRBV2 with TRBJ1-4; 7 positions agree with TRBD1. Unmatched junction bases numbered 3, after V lost 1 base and J lost 4 bases. The CDR3 is 15 residues long. From germline, CDR1 is SNHLY and CDR2 FYNNEI. The CDR3, as DNA: TGTGCCAGCAGTGAAGTCGGGACAGATAATGAAAAACTGTTTTTT. Translated, it gives CASSEVGTDNEKLFF.

The V call is TRBV18, the J call TRBJ1-1; D might be TRBD1 (6 bases). V was pared by 2 bases and J by 5 bases, with 9 bases between. The CDR3 extends over 13 amino acids. Germline lookup yields CDR1 KGHSH and CDR2 LQKENI. The DNA for the CDR3 is TGTGCCAGCTCACCAACAGGGCAAACTGAAGCTTTCTTT. It encodes CASSPTGQTEAFF.

This CDR3 is CASSPPGQGSYGYTF. DNA for the CDR3: TGTGCCAGCAGCCCACCGGGACAGGGGAGCTATGGCTACACCTTC. The chain links TRBV7-2 to TRBJ1-2, with TRBD1 matching over 10 bases. The CDR3 is 15 amino acids. Germline V gene sequence: CDR1 SGHTA, CDR2 FQGNSA. V shed 5 bases, J shed 4 bases, and the junction held 7 bases outside the gene matches.

The chain uses TRBV30 and TRBJ2-3, with a weak D call TRBD1 (6 bases). V was cut by 1 base and J by 1 base, with 9 bases left in between. The CDR3 length is 14 residues. From germline, CDR1 is GTSNPN and CDR2 SVGIG (reference sequence). This chain's CDR3 is CAWSAQGGTDTQYF. CDR3 nucleotide sequence: TGTGCCTGGAGTGCACAGGGAGGCACAGATACGCAGTATTTT.